This TCR beta chain was profiled in a study of T-cell reconstitution after alpha-beta-depleted transplantation in children. TCRbeta library preparation incorporated unique molecular identifiers. TCRdb redid the calling of the PCR reads with MiXCR, one entry per CDR3 protein. The data hold some 500,000 distinct CDR3 sequences, with around 19% observed a single time. The CDR3 spans 14 residues. Germline values: CDR1 SNHLY, CDR2 FYNNEI. V lost 3 bases, J lost 6 bases, and 11 bases lay in between. This sequence was found in a human donor who donated a stem cell graft to a child with acute lymphoblastic leukemia. The rearrangement uses TRBV2 and TRBJ2-2, with D maybe TRBD1 (6 bases). This material consisted of PBMCs from the stem cell graft donor, taken from the stem cell graft. The CDR3 bases are TGTGCCAGCAGTGATAAATACAGGGCCGGGGAGCTGTTTTTT. It encodes CASSDKYRAGELFF.